This TCR beta chain is from a study of blood T cell repertoires in COVID-19. CDR3 length equals 13 residues. The V gene lost 3 bases and the J gene lost 0 bases, with 6 bases spanning the gap. Using immunoSEQ multiplex PCR, the repertoire was profiled, and TCRdb retains in-frame clones only, with some absent. The sample has a few hundred thousand clones, approximately 87% seen once. The V call is TRBV12-3 or TRBV12-4, the J call TRBJ2-7; D perhaps matches TRBD2 (5 bases). The clonotype comes from a woman aged 45-59 years who had recovered from COVID-19. The sequenced material came from peripheral blood. CDR3 nucleotides: TGTGCCAGCAGTTTGGGGAGCTCCTACGAGCAGTACTTC. Its protein product is CASSLGSSYEQYF.